This TCR beta chain was identified during a study of blood T cell repertoires in COVID-19. Study at large: Samples of COVID-19 (acute and convalescent) were obtained from the United States, Italy and Spain.

As originally analysed: The authors estimated nucleated cell counts from reference gene primer amplification. Using immunoSEQ multiplex PCR, the repertoire was profiled, and TCRdb retains in-frame clones only, with some absent. Clone size and V and J calls were adopted from that table, with D and trimming inferred from the DNA. The repertoire includes approximately 290,000 clones, roughly 84% of them detected once, and around 1% sits in the top ten. Seattle cases were enrolled at active infection and followed longitudinally. Looked up from germline, CDR1 is SGDLS and CDR2 is YYNGEE. CDR3 length equals 15 residues. The V gene lost 4 bases and the J gene lost 1 base, with 15 bases spanning the gap.

V gene TRBV9 combines with J gene TRBJ2-7; maybe TRBD2 (6 bases). What was sequenced was peripheral blood. This receptor was obtained from a human donor with COVID-19, enrolled during active disease. The donor label of this sample is uncertain. The CDR3 sequence: CASSTNPGASYEQYF. CDR3 DNA sequence: TGTGCCAGCAGCACCAACCCGGGAGCGTCCTACGAGCAGTACTTC.